What follows are 13 T cell receptor beta chains derived from one specimen sequenced in a study of glioma-infiltrating T cells. TCR alpha and beta CDR3 regions were amplified from RNA using iRepertoire nested multiplex PCR. TCRdb passed the multiplex PCR reads through MiXCR, listing each CDR3 protein once. The sample has roughly 350,000 distinct CDR3 sequences; more than 35% are singletons. Sequencing was performed on glioma tissue, nonneoplastic brain tissue, or PBMCs (not recorded which). The receptors here all came from a human donor with low-grade glioma or glioblastoma, undergoing nonglioma brain surgery, or in good health (not recorded which).

Concerning this clonotype itself: One junction end disagrees with the germline gene, perhaps due to a read error. The chain joins TRBV7-2 to TRBJ2-7; D unclear. From germline, CDR1 is SGHTA and CDR2 FQGNSA. The CDR3 runs to 15 residues. The DNA for the CDR3 is TGTGCCAGCAGCTTGGAGATTGCCAGCTCCTGCGAGCAGTACTTC. This gives the protein CASSLEIASSCEQYF.

The chain recombines TRBV7-2 with TRBJ2-7; TRBD2 matches 11 bases. Germline V gives CDR1 SGHTA, CDR2 FQGNSA. The CDR3 is 16 residues long. J was trimmed by 2 bases and V by 4 bases; bases with no gene match: 7. CDR3 nucleotide sequence: TGTGCCAGCAGCTACCCCGGGACTAGCGGCCCCTACGAGCAGTACTTC. Residues: CASSYPGTSGPYEQYF. Looking up the rest from reference TRBV7-2 and TRBJ2-7 gives the full variable domain: GAGVSQSPSNKVTEKGKDVELRCDPISGHTALYWYRQSLGQGLEFLIYFQGNSAPDKSGLPSDRFSAERTGGSVSTLTIQRTQQEDSAVYLCASSYPGTSGPYEQYFGPGTRLTVT.

V usage is TRBV5-4 and J usage is TRBJ1-4; D remains unclear. CDR1 is SGHNT and CDR2 is YYREEE in the germline V gene (reference sequence). V shed 2 bases and J shed 3 bases, with 8 bases lying between them. The CDR3 consists of 14 residues. CDR3 DNA sequence: TGTGCCAGCAGCTTCGGGATCCCTAATGAAAAACTGTTTTTT. It codes for CASSFGIPNEKLFF. Combining the CDR3 with reference TRBV5-4 and TRBJ1-4 gives the whole variable domain ETGVTQSPTHLIKTRGQQVTLRCSSQSGHNTVSWYQQALGQGPQFIFQYYREEENGRGNFPPRFSGLQFPNYSSELNVNALELDDSALYLCASSFGIPNEKLFFGSGTQLSVL.

The genes are TRBV4-3 and TRBJ1-1; D may be TRBD1 (6 bases). CDR1 is LGHNA and CDR2 is YSLEER in the germline V gene. The CDR3 has 16 residues. V lost 4 bases, J lost 1 base, and 16 bases lay in between. The CDR3 spells CASSPGPDRPNTEAFF. In DNA form, the CDR3 reads TGCGCCAGCAGCCCGGGCCCCGACAGGCCGAACACTGAAGCTTTCTTT.

The chain employs TRBV7-8 and TRBJ1-1, with TRBD1 as a possible D gene (5 bases). Germline values: CDR1 SGHVS, CDR2 FQNEAQ. Trimming took 1 base from V and 1 from J, leaving 13 bases between them. There are 16 residues in the CDR3. The CDR3 DNA reads TGTGCCAGCAGCTTAGTTTGGGGCGGACCGAACACTGAAGCTTTCTTT. It is translated as CASSLVWGGPNTEAFF.

The chain couples TRBV7-2 to TRBJ1-1; D is unclear. The CDR3 length is 14 residues. Looked up from germline, CDR1 is SGHTA and CDR2 is FQGNSA. This chain's CDR3 is CVSSLARSNTEAFF. The CDR3 bases are TGTGTTAGCAGCTTAGCCAGGTCGAACACTGAAGCTTTCTTT.

This clonotype was seen at least ten times. This sequence joins TRBV6-1 and TRBJ1-3; D perhaps matches TRBD1 (6 bases). V gave up 7 bases and J gave up 0 bases, with 19 bases separating them. There are 17 residues in the CDR3. Germline V CDR1 and CDR2: MNHNS, SASEGT. The chain's CDR3 is CASTSTGRYDSGNTIYF. CDR3 nucleotides: TGTGCCAGCACCTCGACAGGACGCTACGACTCTGGAAACACCATATATTTT.

The chain recombines TRBV15 with TRBJ2-7; no definite D call. The CDR3 runs to 14 residues. V was shortened by 0 bases and J by 7 bases, with 13 bases between the two germline ends. CDR1 LNHNV and CDR2 YYDKDF come from the germline V gene (reference sequence). CDR3 nucleotide sequence: TGTGCCACCAGCAGAGAACCAGGTGCTTGGGAGCAGTACTTC. This codes for CATSREPGAWEQYF. Supplemented by reference TRBV15 and TRBJ2-7, the full variable domain reads DAMVIQNPRYQVTQFGKPVTLSCSQTLNHNVMYWYQQKSSQAPKLLFHYYDKDFNNEADTPDNFQSRRPNTSFCFLDIRSPGLGDTAMYLCATSREPGAWEQYFGPGTRLTVT.

The J gene is TRBJ2-5, the V gene TRBV28; the D gene is possibly TRBD1 (5 bases). The CDR3 loop spans 15 amino acids. V lost 3 bases to trimming and J lost 3 bases, with 14 bases between them. Per germline, CDR1 MDHEN and CDR2 SYDVKM. The CDR3 coding sequence is TGTGCCAGCAGTTTCTCCGAACAGGAGAAAGAGACCCAGTACTTC. Translating it yields CASSFSEQEKETQYF.

This clonotype has a count of ten or more. This chain joins TRBV7-9 and TRBJ2-3; TRBD1 matches 7 bases. Germline CDR1 and CDR2: SEHNR and FQNEAQ (reference sequence). The CDR3 contains 15 residues. V shed 4 bases, J shed 1 base, and the junction held 5 bases outside the gene matches. CDR3 DNA: TGTGCCAGCAGCTACAACAGGGGAGGCACAGATACGCAGTATTTT. Its translation: CASSYNRGGTDTQYF.

In nucleotides, the CDR3 is TGCAGCGTTGAAGAGAACCCCTACGAGCAGTACTTC. Translated: CSVEENPYEQYF. This chain uses TRBV29-1 with TRBJ2-7; D not certain. Deletions cut 0 bases from V and 2 bases from J, with 5 bases between. In germline, CDR1 is SQVTM, CDR2 ANQGSEA. This CDR3 has 12 amino acids.

This sequence joins TRBV28 and TRBJ1-2, with D possibly being TRBD1 (5 bases). From germline, CDR1 is MDHEN and CDR2 SYDVKM. This CDR3 has 14 amino acids. Trimming took off 1 base at V and 6 bases at J, with 12 bases between the two ends. CDR3 DNA sequence: TGTGCCAGCAGTTTATCACCCAGGGTCGATGGCTACACCTTC. Encoded protein: CASSLSPRVDGYTF.

This clonotype was detected only once. The chain is built from TRBV18 and TRBJ2-7, with 10 bases aligning to TRBD2. V gave up 3 bases and J gave up 0 bases; unmatched junction bases: 8. The length of the CDR3 is 17 residues. Germline CDR1 is KGHSH and CDR2 is LQKENI. The CDR3 spells CASSPGLARRGSYEQYF. CDR3 DNA: TGTGCCAGCTCACCGGGACTAGCGCGAAGAGGCTCCTACGAGCAGTACTTC.